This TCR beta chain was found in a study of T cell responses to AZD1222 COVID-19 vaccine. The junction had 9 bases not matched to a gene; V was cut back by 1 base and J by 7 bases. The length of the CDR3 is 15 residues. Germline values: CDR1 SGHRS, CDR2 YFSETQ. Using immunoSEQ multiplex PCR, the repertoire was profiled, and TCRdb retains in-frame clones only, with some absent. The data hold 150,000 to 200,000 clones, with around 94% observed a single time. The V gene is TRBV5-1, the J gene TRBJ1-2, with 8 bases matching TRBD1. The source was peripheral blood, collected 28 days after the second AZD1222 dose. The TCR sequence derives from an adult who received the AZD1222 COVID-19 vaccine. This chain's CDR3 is CASSLPGQGASGYTF. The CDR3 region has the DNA TGCGCCAGCAGCTTGCCCGGCCAGGGGGCGTCTGGCTACACCTTC.